Listed here are 7 T cell receptor beta chains from one sample, sequenced in a study of cytomegalovirus exposure and HLA in healthy donors. The primer mix had 60 Vbeta and 13 Jbeta primers. Data came from immunoSEQ multiplex PCR; TCRdb stores just in-frame clones and leaves some out. The sample includes 91,000 or so clones, approximately 80% of them seen just once. Sequenced: PBMCs. These receptors came from a man aged 25 to 40 in good health and CMV-seropositive.

V usage is TRBV6-5 and J usage is TRBJ1-2; D is undetermined. The V and J ends lost 4 bases and 6 bases respectively, with 9 bases between them. Germline values: CDR1 MNHEY, CDR2 SVGAGI. This CDR3 is 12 amino acids long. The CDR3 loop reads CASSSGPNGYTF. CDR3 DNA sequence: TGTGCCAGCAGTTCTGGGCCTAATGGCTACACCTTC.

CDR3 loop: CASSQGTGWTGELFF. The CDR3 coding sequence is TGCGCCAGCAGCCAAGGGACAGGCTGGACCGGGGAGCTGTTTTTT. This sequence joins TRBV4-1 and TRBJ2-2; 7 nucleotides line up with TRBD1. The CDR3 runs 15 residues. Germline loops: CDR1 MGHRA, CDR2 YSYEKL. J lost 5 bases, V lost 1 base, and 4 bases had no gene match.

The chain carries TRBV5-4 and TRBJ2-1, with TRBD2 matching over 8 bases. Unmatched junction bases numbered 12, after V lost 4 bases and J lost 6 bases. CDR3 size: 16 residues. CDR1 and CDR2 (germline): SGHNT, YYREEE (reference sequence). CDR3 loop: CASSPPTGLATNEQFF. Written as DNA, the CDR3 is TGTGCCAGCAGCCCCCCCACCGGACTAGCCACCAATGAGCAGTTCTTC.

This clone was detected once. The chain is built from TRBV2 and TRBJ1-1; TRBD1 is a possible D gene (6 bases). The CDR3 is 13 residues long. V was shortened by 8 bases and J by 3 bases, with 13 bases between the two germline ends. Germline CDR1 reads SNHLY; CDR2 reads FYNNEI. DNA for the CDR3: TGTGCCAGCGGGTCTTACAGGGACACTGAAGCTTTCTTT. Translated, it gives CASGSYRDTEAFF.

This clone was counted a few times. The chain combines TRBV9 with TRBJ1-2, with D perhaps matching TRBD1 (6 bases). V lost 6 bases and J lost 4, with 10 bases in between. Germline CDR1 is SGDLS and CDR2 is YYNGEE. This CDR3 is 12 amino acids long. CDR3 in amino acids: CASNRDLYGYTF. CDR3 nucleotides: TGTGCCAGCAACAGGGACCTCTATGGCTACACCTTC.

V gene TRBV5-6 combines with J gene TRBJ1-5; 8 bases are a match to TRBD1. Germline V gives CDR1 SGHDT, CDR2 YYEEEE. CDR3 length equals 15 residues. After removal of 2 bases from V and 7 bases from J, the junction contained 8 bases not matched to a gene. The CDR3 is CASSFIRGPWQPQHF. The CDR3 coding sequence is TGTGCCAGCAGCTTTATCAGGGGGCCGTGGCAGCCCCAGCATTTT.

The chain combines TRBV5-4 with TRBJ1-1; possibly TRBD1 for D (5 bases). CDR1 is SGHNT and CDR2 is YYREEE in the germline V gene (reference sequence). This CDR3 comprises 15 residues. Trimming took 5 bases from V and 1 from J, leaving 15 bases between them. Here the CDR3 DNA reads TGTGCCAGCAGTCCCTCGGGCGGACAGAACACTGAAGCTTTCTTT. This translates into CASSPSGGQNTEAFF. Drawing the rest from reference TRBV5-4 and TRBJ1-1, the complete variable domain is ETGVTQSPTHLIKTRGQQVTLRCSSQSGHNTVSWYQQALGQGPQFIFQYYREEENGRGNFPPRFSGLQFPNYSSELNVNALELDDSALYLCASSPSGGQNTEAFFGQGTRLTVV.